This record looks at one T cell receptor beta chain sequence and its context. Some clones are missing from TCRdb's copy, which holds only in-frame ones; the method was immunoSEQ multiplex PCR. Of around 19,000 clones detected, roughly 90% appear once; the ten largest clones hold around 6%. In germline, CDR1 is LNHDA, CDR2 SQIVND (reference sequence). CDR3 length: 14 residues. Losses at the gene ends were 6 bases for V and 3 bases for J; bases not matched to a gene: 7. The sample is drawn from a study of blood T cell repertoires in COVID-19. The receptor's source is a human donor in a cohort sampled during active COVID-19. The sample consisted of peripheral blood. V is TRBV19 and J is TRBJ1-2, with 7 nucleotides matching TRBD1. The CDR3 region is CASSRGQAYYGYTF. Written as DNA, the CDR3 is TGTGCCAGTAGCCGAGGACAGGCCTACTATGGCTACACCTTC.